The 18 T cell receptor beta chains presented below share a single source sample, sequenced in a study of blood T cell repertoires in COVID-19 (TCRdb year 2020). Library preparation employed the immunoSEQ multiplex PCR assay. Drawn from immuneACCESS, this table holds only the in-frame rearrangements with V and J called that TCRdb kept. Clones are partly lost; checked studies trace under half to an unresolved V gene and leave the rest unexplained. This sample lists roughly 260,000 clones; 70% to 90% were detected once. The top ten hold under 2.5% of the sample. Sequencing used PBMCs or T cells enriched from blood (not recorded which). Receptors were obtained from a woman between 50 and 59 years old who had recovered from COVID-19.

The chain joins TRBV7-9 to TRBJ2-7; TRBD2 aligns across 14 bases. Trimming took 4 bases from V and 2 from J; bases not matched to a gene: 10. The CDR3 is 18 amino acids. In germline, CDR1 is SEHNR, CDR2 FQNEAQ (reference sequence). CDR3 residues: CASSSTSGRAVGAYEQYF. The CDR3 DNA is TGTGCCAGCAGCTCGACTAGCGGGAGGGCCGTTGGGGCCTACGAGCAGTACTTC.

V usage is TRBV28 and J usage is TRBJ2-1, with D possibly TRBD1 on 5 matching bases. V gave up 8 bases and J gave up 0 bases, with 17 bases separating them. CDR3 size: 16 residues. Germline CDR1 MDHEN, CDR2 SYDVKM. Here the CDR3 DNA reads TGTGCCAGCTACTCGGACACCCCGAGCTCCTACAATGAGCAGTTCTTC. This codes for CASYSDTPSSYNEQFF.

In its sample, this clone was seen once. The genes are TRBV9 and TRBJ2-1, with D tentatively TRBD2 (5 bases). The CDR3 consists of 15 residues. The germline V gene has CDR1 SGDLS and CDR2 YYNGEE. V lost 3 bases and J 9 bases, leaving 19 bases between the germline ends. The chain's CDR3 is CASSASGTSGSEQFF. The CDR3 nucleotides are TGTGCCAGCAGCGCGAGCGGCACCTCAGGAAGTGAGCAGTTCTTC.

This clone has a single count. V and J are TRBV11-2 and TRBJ2-4, with 10 bases matching TRBD1. CDR1 and CDR2 from the germline V gene are SGHAT and FQNNGV. The CDR3 runs to 16 residues. The ends lost 6 bases at V and 1 base at J; junction bases unmatched: 6. Here the CDR3 DNA reads TGTGCCAGCAGTACGACAGGGGGCGCGGCCAAAAACATTCAGTACTTC. It translates to CASSTTGGAAKNIQYF.

The rearrangement joins TRBV12-3 or TRBV12-4 to TRBJ2-1, with 8 bases lining up with TRBD2. Losses at the gene ends were 3 bases for V and 9 bases for J; bases not matched to a gene: 4. The CDR3 totals 13 residues. CDR3 sequence: CASSFPGGFEQFF. The CDR3 coding sequence is TGTGCCAGCAGTTTCCCGGGAGGGTTTGAGCAGTTCTTC.

The V and J genes are TRBV5-1 and TRBJ1-1, with 9 bases matching TRBD1. V gave up 2 bases and J gave up 6 bases; unmatched junction bases: 11. This CDR3 spans 16 amino acids. Germline loops: CDR1 SGHRS, CDR2 YFSETQ. The CDR3 DNA is TGCGCCAGCAGCTTAACCCCCGGGACAGGGCTTTCTGAAGCTTTCTTT. Translating gives CASSLTPGTGLSEAFF.

The chain recombines TRBV6-5 with TRBJ1-1, with TRBD1 identical over 9 bases. The CDR3 totals 16 residues. Losses at the gene ends were 0 bases for V and 5 bases for J; bases not matched to a gene: 7. Per the germline V gene, CDR1 is MNHEY and CDR2 is SVGAGI. Here the CDR3 reads CASSYSIQGAYTEAFF. Here the CDR3 DNA reads TGTGCCAGCAGTTACTCCATACAGGGGGCATATACTGAAGCTTTCTTT.

This chain links TRBV4-1 with TRBJ1-2; TRBD1 aligns across 9 bases. Trimming removed 0 bases from V and 6 bases from J; junction bases left unmatched: 5. Germline loops: CDR1 MGHRA, CDR2 YSYEKL. The length of the CDR3 is 15 residues. The CDR3 coding sequence is TGCGCCAGCAGCCAAGAACCCCGGGACAGGGATGGCTACACCTTC. Translating gives CASSQEPRDRDGYTF.

The V gene is TRBV27, the J gene TRBJ2-7, with 9 bases aligning to TRBD2. V was pared by 3 bases and J by 4 bases, with 7 bases of the junction left unmatched. Looked up from germline, CDR1 is MNHEY and CDR2 is SMNVEV (reference sequence). CDR3 size: 15 residues. The CDR3 loop reads CASSFIAGVPYEQYF. For the CDR3, the DNA is TGTGCCAGCAGTTTCATAGCGGGAGTTCCTTACGAGCAGTACTTC.

In this sample, this clone turned up a few times. V usage is TRBV21-1 and J usage is TRBJ1-5; no check of the table's D call, TRBD1, against the DNA was made. TRBV21-1 is noted as a pseudogene. CDR3 size: 14 residues. CDR3 residues: CASSKEDRDQPQHF. The DNA for the CDR3 is TGTGCCAGCAGCAAAGAGGACAGGGATCAGCCCCAGCATTTT.

This clone was observed a handful of times. At the DNA level, this CDR3 is encoded by other sequences in the same sample as well. The chain joins TRBV2 to TRBJ2-5; D possibly corresponds to TRBD2 (5 bases). This CDR3 comprises 13 residues. Germline-derived CDR1 and CDR2 are SNHLY and FYNNEI. Between the trimmed V and J ends, which lost 6 bases and 5 bases, there was a span of 13 bases. The CDR3 region has the DNA TGTGCCAGCAGCCGAGGCCCGGGGGAGACCCAGTACTTC. Translation: CASSRGPGETQYF.

This chain links TRBV28 with TRBJ1-5; 7 bases map to TRBD1. Looked up from germline, CDR1 is MDHEN and CDR2 is SYDVKM. The V segment lost 10 bases and the J segment 0 bases; nucleotides outside the gene matches: 6. This CDR3 has 14 amino acids. The CDR3 DNA reads as TGTGCCAACCGACAGGGTGGTAGCAATCAGCCCCAGCATTTT. Amino acids: CANRQGGSNQPQHF. The variable domain in full, with the rest retrieved from reference TRBV28 and TRBJ1-5, is DVKVTQSSRYLVKRTGEKVFLECVQDMDHENMFWYRQDPGLGLRLIYFSYDVKMKEKGDIPEGYSVSREKKERFSLILESASTNQTSMYLCANRQGGSNQPQHFGDGTRLSIL.

J is TRBJ1-5 and V is TRBV19; 9 bases are shared with TRBD1. Unmatched junction bases numbered 3, after V lost 6 bases and J lost 6 bases. The CDR3 extends over 13 amino acids. Germline loops: CDR1 LNHDA, CDR2 SQIVND (reference sequence). In DNA form, the CDR3 reads TGTGCCAGTAGGGGACAGGGAAGTCAGCCCCAGCATTTT. Amino acid sequence: CASRGQGSQPQHF.

This clone was observed a few times. The V gene is TRBV21-1, the J gene TRBJ2-7; the table's D call TRBD2 went unverified against the DNA. TRBV21-1 is termed a pseudogene. This CDR3 is 18 amino acids long. Here the CDR3 reads CASSKARKTSGFSYEQYF. The CDR3 region has the DNA TGTGCCAGCAGCAAAGCGAGGAAAACTAGCGGGTTCTCCTACGAGCAGTACTTC.

This rearrangement joins TRBV11-1 to TRBJ2-7; 7 bases match TRBD1. V shed 0 bases and J 1 base; nucleotides not matched to a gene: 6. CDR1 is SGHAT, CDR2 FQDESV, per germline (reference sequence). This CDR3 is 16 amino acids long. The CDR3 region has the DNA TGTGCCAGCAGCTTAGCAGAAGAGACAGGGTCCTACGAGCAGTACTTC. This gives the protein CASSLAEETGSYEQYF.

This chain links TRBV3-1 (or the pseudogene TRBV3-2) with TRBJ2-7; perhaps TRBD2 as D (5 bases). The germline V gene encodes CDR1 LGHDT and CDR2 YNNKEL (reference sequence). The ends were cut back, 4 bases at V and 5 bases at J, with 12 bases in the middle. The CDR3 has 13 residues. The CDR3 spells CASSLFAGNEQYF. The CDR3 nucleotides are TGTGCCAGCAGCCTATTCGCCGGGAACGAGCAGTACTTC.

On this clone itself: Other DNA sequences in the sample encode the same CDR3. The chain links TRBV30 to TRBJ2-2, with TRBD2 matching over 11 bases. The germline V gene has CDR1 GTSNPN and CDR2 SVGIG (reference sequence). The junction had 13 bases not matched to a gene; V was cut back by 5 bases and J by 5 bases. This CDR3 region has 17 residues. CDR3 protein: CAWRGGSGRAWTGELFF. CDR3 bases: TGTGCCTGGCGGGGGGGTAGCGGGAGGGCCTGGACCGGGGAGCTGTTTTTT.

The chain is built from TRBV19 and TRBJ2-1, with 7 bases fitting TRBD2. Germline V gene data show CDR1 as LNHDA and CDR2 as SQIVND (reference sequence). V was clipped by 5 bases and J by 7 bases; unmatched bases: 8. CDR3 length: 14 residues. CDR3 protein: CASSGPAGFNEQFF. The CDR3 DNA reads as TGTGCCAGTAGTGGTCCAGCGGGGTTTAATGAGCAGTTCTTC.